This T cell receptor beta chain was sequenced during a study of blood T cells in healthy people across ages (dated by TCRdb to the mid-2010s). As for the study more broadly: In model experiments, template switching captured roughly one uniquely barcoded TCR beta cDNA molecule for every two T cells. For two donors (one aged 18 to 30 and one aged 80 or older), the study analyzed two additional independent replicas of 1 million unique cDNA reads from the same blood draw. Using deep sequencing normalized with unique cDNA molecular identifiers, the study measured how TCR beta repertoire diversity changes with age. Four age groups were formed from the donors: young (average about 15 years), middle-aged (roughly 38), aged (roughly 58) and long-lived (approximately 80). To avoid experimental bias, donors of different ages were distributed randomly across sequencing lanes.

Systemically healthy Caucasian individuals from Russia, 35 to 40 in total and aged roughly 6 to 90 years, were included as donors. Ten milliliters of peripheral blood were drawn from each donor into EDTA-treated Vacutainer tubes. Ficoll-Paque density-gradient centrifugation was used to isolate PBMCs, with at least 6.5 million per sample. Trizol reagent was used to extract total RNA from the PBMCs, yielding at least 5 micrograms per sample. For every donor, an aliquot of PBMCs went through flow cytometry to measure the percentages of naive CD45RAhigh/CD27high T cells. The CDR1 and CDR2 encoded by the germline V gene (reference sequence) are PRHDT and FYEKMQ. V is clipped by 5 bases and J by 0 bases, and the sequence between their germline boundaries is 17 bases long. The CDR3 runs 16 residues from the cysteine to the phenylalanine. Only the CDR3 portion is preserved as DNA: 48 bases, with reading frame beginning at the first base.

Study-level results and caveats: Estimates of total diversity based on one million sequenced T cells were considered lower bounds and underestimates. Donor CMV infection status was unknown, potentially confounding age-related changes in expanded clonotypes. Observed TCR beta diversity correlated strongly with the percentage of naive T cells measured by flow cytometry. Compared with the aged group, the long-lived group had more naive CD4+ T cells, fewer expanded clones and increased TCR diversity, suggesting age selection. Bulk unsorted PBMC profiling prevented conclusive comparison of naive and antigen-experienced compartments. As age increased, observed TCR beta diversity per million T cells dropped in a roughly linear way, and a significant reduction was already evident by age about 40.

This clonotype was found a few times. Its antigen is not yet known. Base-call qualities are not available, and no considerably larger clone is one nucleotide away. Library preparation was by 5' RACE. The sequencer was an Illumina HiSeq 2500. A second PCR of about 7 to 12 cycles was run with a J-beta primer mix and a sample-barcoded 5' primer. Each TCR beta cDNA molecule received a unique molecular identifier from a template-switch 5' adaptor carrying 12 random nucleotides. At least 2.5 million CDR3-containing paired-end reads were obtained from each sample. First-strand cDNA synthesis was performed from all RNA using the Mint cDNA synthesis kit, with priming by a TRBC-specific oligonucleotide. Following uracil-DNA glycosylase treatment, a first 18-cycle PCR with universal primers M1SS and BC2_uni_R was performed on all cDNA. Turning to the authors' computational methods: Normalization of each sample was performed by random selection of 1 million high-quality reads, each carrying a distinct molecular identifier. Instead of being binned into consensus sequences, reads that shared molecular identifiers were thrown out. CDR3 identification, clonotype clustering and error correction used MiTCR with a Q25 quality threshold and the strictest error-elimination algorithm. A nonparametric unseen species model with Euler transformation was used to estimate lower-bound total TCR beta diversity. TCRdb redid the processing of the public reads, applying fastp at Q25 and MiXCR, and retained in-frame beta chains. Rows with a matching CDR3 protein are joined into one entry that keeps the most common DNA and genes. The V and J calls come from TCRdb's annotation, not from the publication. The sample yields 750,000 to 950,000 distinct CDR3 sequences; 53% were counted once. Of the sample, around 40% falls within the top ten clones.

The V and J genes are TRBV13 and TRBJ2-7, with a tentative D call of TRBD1 or TRBD2, each matching 6 bases. This clonotype was sampled from an elderly man in good health. Material: blood. The CDR3 region has the sequence CASSPPSWGASYEQYF. The nucleotide sequence is TGTGCCAGCAGCCCACCATCATGGGGGGCCTCCTACGAGCAGTACTTC.